The entry below gives a single T cell receptor (beta chain) sequence along with its context. The data are from a study of type 1 and type 2 diabetes patients. The overall study: Across the study, some 20 million paired-end reads were produced.

Per the germline V gene, CDR1 is SNHLY and CDR2 is FYNNEI. The CDR3 has 15 amino acids. V was shortened by 2 bases and J by 3 bases, with 14 bases between the two germline ends. Each diabetic donor fulfilled classification criteria for either type 1 or type 2. The PCR template was genomic DNA. The TCR beta CDR3 region was amplified using 30 forward and 13 reverse primers. TCRdb redid the calling of the multiplex PCR reads with MiXCR, one entry per CDR3 protein. The sample lists fewer than 300,000 distinct CDR3 sequences, roughly 44% occurring once. Material: peripheral blood mononuclear cells (PBMCs). This chain uses TRBV2 with TRBJ2-7; a weak D match, TRBD2 (7 bases). The receptor comes from a man between 18 and 35 years old with type 2 diabetes. The CDR3 spells CASSERGGAGYEQYF. The CDR3 DNA sequence: TGTGCCAGCAGTGAAAGAGGGGGGGCTGGCTACGAGCAGTACTTC.